This TCR beta chain is drawn from a study of T-cell reconstitution after alpha-beta-depleted transplantation in children. CDR3 size: 14 residues. V dropped 7 bases and J dropped 8; count of bases not matched to a gene: 11. Germline CDR1 SQVTM, CDR2 ANQGSEA. This clonotype showed up many times. TCRbeta library preparation incorporated unique molecular identifiers. TCRdb itself ran the PCR reads through MiXCR, one entry per CDR3 protein. The table records fewer than 550,000 distinct CDR3 sequences, approximately 10% of them present only once. The J gene is TRBJ2-7, the V gene TRBV29-1, with 13 bases fitting TRBD2. The TCR was taken from a female patient younger than 10 who had a stem cell transplant for aplastic anemia, so the T cells may come from the graft donor. Sequences were derived from PBMCs, mostly from graft donor cells, sampled 180 days after TCRalphabeta/CD19-depleted stem cell transplant. The CDR3 DNA reads as TGCAGCGCTGTAAGACTAGCGGGAGGAGTGCAGCAGTACTTC. As protein: CSAVRLAGGVQQYF.